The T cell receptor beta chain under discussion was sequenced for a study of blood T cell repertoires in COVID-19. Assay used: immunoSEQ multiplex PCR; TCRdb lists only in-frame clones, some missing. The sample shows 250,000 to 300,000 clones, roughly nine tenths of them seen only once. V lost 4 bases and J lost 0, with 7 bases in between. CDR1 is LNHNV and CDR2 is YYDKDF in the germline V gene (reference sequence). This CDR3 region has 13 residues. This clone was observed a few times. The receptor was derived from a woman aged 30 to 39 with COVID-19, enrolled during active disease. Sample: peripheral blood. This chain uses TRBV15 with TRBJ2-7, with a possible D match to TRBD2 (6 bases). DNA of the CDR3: TGTGCCACCAGCATAGCGGCCTCCTACGAGCAGTACTTC. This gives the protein CATSIAASYEQYF. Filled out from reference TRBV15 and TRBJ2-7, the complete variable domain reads DAMVIQNPRYQVTQFGKPVTLSCSQTLNHNVMYWYQQKSSQAPKLLFHYYDKDFNNEADTPDNFQSRRPNTSFCFLDIRSPGLGDTAMYLCATSIAASYEQYFGPGTRLTVT.